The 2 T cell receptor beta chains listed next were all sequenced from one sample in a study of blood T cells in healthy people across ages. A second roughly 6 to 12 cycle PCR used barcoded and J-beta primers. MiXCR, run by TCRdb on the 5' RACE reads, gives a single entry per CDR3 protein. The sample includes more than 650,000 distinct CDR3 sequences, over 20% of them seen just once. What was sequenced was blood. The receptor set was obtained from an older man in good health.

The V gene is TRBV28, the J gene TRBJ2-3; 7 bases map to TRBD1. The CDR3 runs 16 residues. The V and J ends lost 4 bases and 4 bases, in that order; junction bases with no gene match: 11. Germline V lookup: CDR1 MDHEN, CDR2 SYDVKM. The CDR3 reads CASSSTGLLAADTQYF. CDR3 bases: TGTGCCAGCAGTTCGACAGGGTTACTTGCAGCAGATACGCAGTATTTT. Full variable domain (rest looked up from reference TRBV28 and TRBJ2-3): DVKVTQSSRYLVKRTGEKVFLECVQDMDHENMFWYRQDPGLGLRLIYFSYDVKMKEKGDIPEGYSVSREKKERFSLILESASTNQTSMYLCASSSTGLLAADTQYFGPGTRLTVL.

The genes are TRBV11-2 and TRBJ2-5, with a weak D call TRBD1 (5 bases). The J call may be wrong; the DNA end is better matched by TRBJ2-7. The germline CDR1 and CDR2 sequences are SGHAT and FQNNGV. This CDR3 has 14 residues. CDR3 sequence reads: CASSPGQATYEQYF. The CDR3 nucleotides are TGTGCCAGCAGCCCAGGGCAGGCTACCTACGAGCAGTACTTC.